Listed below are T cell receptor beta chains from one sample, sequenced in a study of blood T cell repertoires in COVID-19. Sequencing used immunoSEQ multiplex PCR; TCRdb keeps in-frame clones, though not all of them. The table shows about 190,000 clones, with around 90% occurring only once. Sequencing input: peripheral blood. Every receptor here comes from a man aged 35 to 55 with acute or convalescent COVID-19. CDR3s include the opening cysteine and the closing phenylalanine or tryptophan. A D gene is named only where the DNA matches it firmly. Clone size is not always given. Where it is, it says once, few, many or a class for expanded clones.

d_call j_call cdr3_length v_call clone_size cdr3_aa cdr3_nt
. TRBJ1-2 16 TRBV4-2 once CASSQDPGGSNYGYTF TGTGCCAGCAGCCAAGATCCTGGGGGCTCTAACTATGGCTACACCTTC
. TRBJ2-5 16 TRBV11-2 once CASSFGRGGPQETQYF TGTGCCAGCAGCTTTGGGAGGGGGGGCCCCCAAGAGACCCAGTACTTC
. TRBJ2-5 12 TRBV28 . CASSEQTGSQYF TGTGCCAGCAGTGAACAGACGGGGAGCCAGTACTTC
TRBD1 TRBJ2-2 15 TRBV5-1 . CASRGQVANTGELFF TGCGCCAGCAGGGGACAGGTCGCGAACACCGGGGAGCTGTTTTTT
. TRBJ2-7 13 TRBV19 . CASSGGLSYEQYF TGTGCCAGTAGTGGGGGACTTTCCTACGAGCAGTACTTC
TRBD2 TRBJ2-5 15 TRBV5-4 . CASSLGRGGRETQYF TGTGCCAGCAGCTTGGGACGGGGGGGCCGAGAGACCCAGTACTTC
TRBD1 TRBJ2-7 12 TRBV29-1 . CSVGTGSYEQYF TGCAGCGTTGGGACAGGCTCCTACGAGCAGTACTTC
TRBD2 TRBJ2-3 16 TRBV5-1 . CASSPEPSGSIDTQYF TGCGCCAGCAGCCCCGAGCCTAGCGGTAGTATAGATACGCAGTATTTT
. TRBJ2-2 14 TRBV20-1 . CSASAAKRAGELFF TGCAGTGCTAGTGCGGCCAAGAGGGCCGGGGAGCTGTTTTTT
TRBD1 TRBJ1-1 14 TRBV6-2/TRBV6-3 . CASSRQGREAEAFF TGTGCCAGCAGTCGACAGGGGAGGGAGGCTGAAGCTTTCTTT
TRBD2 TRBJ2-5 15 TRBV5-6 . CASSLFRTRQETQYF TGTGCCAGCAGCTTGTTCAGGACTAGACAAGAGACCCAGTACTTC
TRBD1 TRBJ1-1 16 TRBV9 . CASSVAGDRRNTEAFF TGTGCCAGCAGCGTAGCGGGGGACAGGAGGAACACTGAAGCTTTCTTT
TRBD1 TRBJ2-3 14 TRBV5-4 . CASSSGQGRDTQYF TGTGCCAGCAGCTCGGGACAGGGCAGGGATACGCAGTATTTT
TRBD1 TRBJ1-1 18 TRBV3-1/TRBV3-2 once CASSPRLGFGGGRTEAFF TGTGCCAGCAGCCCGAGGCTTGGATTTGGAGGGGGCCGCACTGAAGCTTTCTTT
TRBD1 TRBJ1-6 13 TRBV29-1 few CSVSPGQNSPLHF TGCAGCGTTTCCCCGGGACAGAATTCACCCCTCCACTTT
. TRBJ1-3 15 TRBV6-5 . CASTTGGAGGNTIYF TGTGCCAGCACTACCGGAGGGGCAGGGGGAAACACCATATATTTT